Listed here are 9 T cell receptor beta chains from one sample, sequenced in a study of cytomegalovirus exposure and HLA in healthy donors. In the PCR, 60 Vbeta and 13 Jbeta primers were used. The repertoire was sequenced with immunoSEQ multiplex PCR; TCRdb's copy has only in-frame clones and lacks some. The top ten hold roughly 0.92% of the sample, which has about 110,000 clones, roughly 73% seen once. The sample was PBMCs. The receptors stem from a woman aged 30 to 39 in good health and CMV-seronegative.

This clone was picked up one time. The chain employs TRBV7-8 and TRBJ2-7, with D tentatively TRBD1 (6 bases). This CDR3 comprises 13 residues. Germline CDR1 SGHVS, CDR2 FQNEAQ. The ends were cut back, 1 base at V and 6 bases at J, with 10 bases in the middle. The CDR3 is CASSLGGGVEQYF. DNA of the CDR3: TGTGCCAGCAGCTTAGGTGGGGGCGTCGAGCAGTACTTC. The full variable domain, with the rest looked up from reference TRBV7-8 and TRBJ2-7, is GAGVSQSPRYKVAKRGQDVALRCDPISGHVSLFWYQQALGQGPEFLTYFQNEAQLDKSGLPSDRFFAERPEGSVSTLKIQRTQQEDSAVYLCASSLGGGVEQYFGPGTRLTVT.

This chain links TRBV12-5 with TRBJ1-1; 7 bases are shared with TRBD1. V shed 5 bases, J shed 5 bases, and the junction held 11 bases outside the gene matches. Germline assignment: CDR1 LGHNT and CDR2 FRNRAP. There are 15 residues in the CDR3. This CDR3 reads CASGIDRASRTEAFF. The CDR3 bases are TGTGCTAGTGGTATAGACAGGGCCTCGAGGACTGAAGCTTTCTTT. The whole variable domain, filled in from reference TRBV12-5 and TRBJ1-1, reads DARVTQTPRHKVTEMGQEVTMRCQPILGHNTVFWYRQTMMQGLELLAYFRNRAPLDDSGMPKDRFSAEMPDATLATLKIQPSEPRDSAVYFCASGIDRASRTEAFFGQGTRLTVV.

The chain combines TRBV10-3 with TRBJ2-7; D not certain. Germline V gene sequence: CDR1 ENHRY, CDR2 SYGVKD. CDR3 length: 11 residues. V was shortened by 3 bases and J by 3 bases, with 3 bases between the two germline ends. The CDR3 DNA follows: TGTGCCATCAGTGATCACTACGAGCAGTACTTC. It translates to CAISDHYEQYF.

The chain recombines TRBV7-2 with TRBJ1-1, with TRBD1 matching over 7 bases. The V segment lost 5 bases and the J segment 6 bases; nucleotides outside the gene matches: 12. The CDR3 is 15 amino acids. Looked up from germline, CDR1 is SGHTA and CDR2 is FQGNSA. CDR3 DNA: TGTGCCAGCAGCGGGAGACAGGGAAGGGCGGCTGAAGCTTTCTTT. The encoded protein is CASSGRQGRAAEAFF.

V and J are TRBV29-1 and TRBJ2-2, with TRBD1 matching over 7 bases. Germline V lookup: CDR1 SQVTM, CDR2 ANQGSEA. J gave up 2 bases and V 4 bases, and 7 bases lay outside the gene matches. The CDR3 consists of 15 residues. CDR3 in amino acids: CSVGRGTANTGELFF. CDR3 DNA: TGCAGCGTTGGGCGAGGGACAGCAAACACCGGGGAGCTGTTTTTT.

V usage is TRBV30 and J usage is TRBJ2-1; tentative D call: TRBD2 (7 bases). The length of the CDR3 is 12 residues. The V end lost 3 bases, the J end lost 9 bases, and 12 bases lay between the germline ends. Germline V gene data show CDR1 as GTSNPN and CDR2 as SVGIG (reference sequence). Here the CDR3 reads CAWRGGAGEQFF. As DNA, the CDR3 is TGTGCCTGGAGGGGGGGGGCGGGTGAGCAGTTCTTC.

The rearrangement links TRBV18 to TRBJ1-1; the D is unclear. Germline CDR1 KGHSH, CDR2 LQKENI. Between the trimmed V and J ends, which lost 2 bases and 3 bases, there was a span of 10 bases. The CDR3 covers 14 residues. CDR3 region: CASSPIYRDTEAFF. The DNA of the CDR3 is TGTGCCAGCTCACCAATATATCGGGACACTGAAGCTTTCTTT.

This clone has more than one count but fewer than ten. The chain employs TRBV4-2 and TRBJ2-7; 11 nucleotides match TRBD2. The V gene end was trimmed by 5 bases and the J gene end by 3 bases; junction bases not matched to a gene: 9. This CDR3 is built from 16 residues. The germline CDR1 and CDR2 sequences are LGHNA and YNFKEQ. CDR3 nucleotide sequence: TGTGCCAGCAGCGCCACACTAGCGGGAGAATTCTACGAGCAGTACTTC. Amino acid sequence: CASSATLAGEFYEQYF.

This chain's CDR3 is CASSFQDRDGYTF. CDR3 sequence (DNA): TGTGCCAGCAGTTTCCAAGACAGGGATGGCTACACCTTC. The V and J genes are TRBV6-5 and TRBJ1-2, with 7 bases fitting TRBD1. This CDR3 is built from 13 residues. Germline values: CDR1 MNHEY, CDR2 SVGAGI. The junction had 5 bases not matched to a gene; V was cut back by 4 bases and J by 6 bases.